This section outlines one TCR beta chain sequence together with its context. No antigen is known for it. Patients aged 18 to 65 had newly diagnosed hyperthyroidism that had lasted under 2 months. This entry is derived from a study of T cells in Graves' hyperthyroidism and ophthalmopathy. Broader study findings: Model-based prediction identified ophthalmopathy a median roughly 6.1 months prior to its onset.

CDR3 length: 15 residues. CDR1 is LNHNV, CDR2 YYDKDF, per germline (reference sequence). Trimming pared 3 bases from V and 2 bases from J, leaving 11 bases between. TCR beta CDR3 regions were amplified from RNA. The TCR CDR3 first-round RT-PCR relied on the HTBI primer set. MiXCR, run by TCRdb on the multiplex PCR reads, gives a single entry per CDR3 protein. The sample lists some 510,000 distinct CDR3 sequences; around 46% were seen once. V and J are TRBV15 and TRBJ1-5; D remains unclear. This TCR was recovered from a woman in her late teens or twenties with Graves' hyperthyroidism. The material sequenced was peripheral blood or thyroid tissue (not recorded which). CDR3 nucleotides: TGTGCCACCAGCAGCGACAAATTCGGCAATCAGCCCCAGCATTTT. Protein: CATSSDKFGNQPQHF.